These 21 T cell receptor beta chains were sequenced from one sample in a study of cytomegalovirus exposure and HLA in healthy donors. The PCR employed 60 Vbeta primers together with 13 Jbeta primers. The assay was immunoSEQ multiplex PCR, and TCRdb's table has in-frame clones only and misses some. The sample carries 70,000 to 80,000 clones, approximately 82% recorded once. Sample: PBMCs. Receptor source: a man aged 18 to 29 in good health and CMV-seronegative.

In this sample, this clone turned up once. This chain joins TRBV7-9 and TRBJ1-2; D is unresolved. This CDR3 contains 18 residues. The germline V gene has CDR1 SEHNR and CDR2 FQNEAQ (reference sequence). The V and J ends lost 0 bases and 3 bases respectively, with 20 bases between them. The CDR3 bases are TGTGCCAGCAGCTTAGCTACACGGGTCCCGGAATCCTACTATGGCTACACCTTC. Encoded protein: CASSLATRVPESYYGYTF.

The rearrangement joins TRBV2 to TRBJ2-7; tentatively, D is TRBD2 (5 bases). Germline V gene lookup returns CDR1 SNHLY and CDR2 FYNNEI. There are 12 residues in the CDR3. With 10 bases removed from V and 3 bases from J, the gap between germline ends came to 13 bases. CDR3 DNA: TGTGCCACCTTGGGAGAAGTCTACGAGCAGTACTTC. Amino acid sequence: CATLGEVYEQYF.

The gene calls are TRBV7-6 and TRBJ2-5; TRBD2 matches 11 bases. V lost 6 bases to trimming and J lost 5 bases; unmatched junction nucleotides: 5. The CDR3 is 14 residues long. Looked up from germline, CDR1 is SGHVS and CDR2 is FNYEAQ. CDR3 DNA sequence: TGTGCCAGCAGAGCTAGCGGGGGGTTGGAGACCCAGTACTTC. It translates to CASRASGGLETQYF.

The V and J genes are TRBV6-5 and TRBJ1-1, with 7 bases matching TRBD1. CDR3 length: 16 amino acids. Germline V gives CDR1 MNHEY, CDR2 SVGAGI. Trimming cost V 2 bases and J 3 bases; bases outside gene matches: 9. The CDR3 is CASSYKSAGGDTEAFF. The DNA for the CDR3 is TGTGCCAGCAGTTACAAGTCGGCAGGGGGAGACACTGAAGCTTTCTTT.

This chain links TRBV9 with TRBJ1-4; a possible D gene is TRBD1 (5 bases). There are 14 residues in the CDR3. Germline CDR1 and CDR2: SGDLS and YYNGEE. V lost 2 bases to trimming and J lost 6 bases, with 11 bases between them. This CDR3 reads CASSVTGGYEKLFF. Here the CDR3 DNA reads TGTGCCAGCAGCGTCACCGGGGGGTATGAAAAACTGTTTTTT.

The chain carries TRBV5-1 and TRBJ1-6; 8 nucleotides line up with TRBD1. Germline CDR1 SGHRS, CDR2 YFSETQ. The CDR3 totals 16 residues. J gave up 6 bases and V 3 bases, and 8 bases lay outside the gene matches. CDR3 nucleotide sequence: TGCGCCAGCAGCTACGAACACAGGGGGAGTAATTCACCCCTCCACTTT. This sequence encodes CASSYEHRGSNSPLHF. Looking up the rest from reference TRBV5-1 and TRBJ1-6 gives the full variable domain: KAGVTQTPRYLIKTRGQQVTLSCSPISGHRSVSWYQQTPGQGLQFLFEYFSETQRNKGNFPGRFSGRQFSNSRSEMNVSTLELGDSALYLCASSYEHRGSNSPLHFGNGTRLTVT.

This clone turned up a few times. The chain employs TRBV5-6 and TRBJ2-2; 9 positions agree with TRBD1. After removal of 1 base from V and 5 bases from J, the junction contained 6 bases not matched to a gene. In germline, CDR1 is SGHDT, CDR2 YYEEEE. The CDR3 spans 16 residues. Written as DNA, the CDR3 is TGTGCCAGCAGCTTGACGGGACAGGGCATGACCGGGGAGCTGTTTTTT. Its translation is CASSLTGQGMTGELFF.

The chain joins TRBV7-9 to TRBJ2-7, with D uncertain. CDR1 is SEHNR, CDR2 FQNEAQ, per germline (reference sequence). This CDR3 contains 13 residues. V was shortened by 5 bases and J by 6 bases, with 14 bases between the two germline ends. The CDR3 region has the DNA TGTGCCAGCAGCCTATCACAGTCATGCGAGCAGTACTTC. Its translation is CASSLSQSCEQYF.

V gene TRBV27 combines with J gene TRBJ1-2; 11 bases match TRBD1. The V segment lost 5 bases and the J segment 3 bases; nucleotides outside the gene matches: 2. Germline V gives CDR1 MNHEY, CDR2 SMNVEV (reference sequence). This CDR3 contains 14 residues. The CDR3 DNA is TGTGCCAGCAGTCCGGGACAGGGGGACTATGGCTACACCTTC. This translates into CASSPGQGDYGYTF.

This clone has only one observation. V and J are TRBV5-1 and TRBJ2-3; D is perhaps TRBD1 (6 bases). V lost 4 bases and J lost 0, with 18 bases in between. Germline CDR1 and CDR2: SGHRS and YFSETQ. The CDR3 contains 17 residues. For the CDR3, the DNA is TGCGCCAGCAGCAGAAGAACCGGGACACTGAGCACAGATACGCAGTATTTT. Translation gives CASSRRTGTLSTDTQYF.

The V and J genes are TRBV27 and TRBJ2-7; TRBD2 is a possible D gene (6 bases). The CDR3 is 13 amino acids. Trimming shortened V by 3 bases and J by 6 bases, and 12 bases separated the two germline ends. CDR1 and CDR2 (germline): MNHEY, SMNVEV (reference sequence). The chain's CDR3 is CASSFRGIGEQYF. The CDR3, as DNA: TGTGCCAGCAGTTTTCGGGGGATAGGCGAGCAGTACTTC.

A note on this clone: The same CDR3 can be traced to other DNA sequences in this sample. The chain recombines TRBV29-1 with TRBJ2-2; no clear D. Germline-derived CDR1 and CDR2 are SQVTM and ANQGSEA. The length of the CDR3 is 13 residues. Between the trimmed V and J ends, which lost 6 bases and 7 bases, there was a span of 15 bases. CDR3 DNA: TGCAGCGTCCTACGTGCGTTTAGCGGGGAGCTGTTTTTT. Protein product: CSVLRAFSGELFF.

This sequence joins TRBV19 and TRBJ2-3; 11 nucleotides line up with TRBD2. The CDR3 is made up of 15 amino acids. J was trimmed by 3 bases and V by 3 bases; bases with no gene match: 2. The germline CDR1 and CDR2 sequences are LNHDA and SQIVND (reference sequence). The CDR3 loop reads CASSITSGRTDTQYF. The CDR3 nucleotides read TGTGCCAGTAGTATCACTAGCGGGAGAACAGATACGCAGTATTTT. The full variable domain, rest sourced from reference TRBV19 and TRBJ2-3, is DGGITQSPKYLFRKEGQNVTLSCEQNLNHDAMYWYRQDPGQGLRLIYYSQIVNDFQKGDIAEGYSVSREKKESFPLTVTSAQKNPTAFYLCASSITSGRTDTQYFGPGTRLTVL.

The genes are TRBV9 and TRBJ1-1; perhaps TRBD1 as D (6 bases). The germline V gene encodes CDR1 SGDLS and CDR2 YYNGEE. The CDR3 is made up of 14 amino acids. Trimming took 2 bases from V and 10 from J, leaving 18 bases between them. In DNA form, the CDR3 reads TGTGCCAGCAGCGTGGACAGATCCTTCGGGGTAGCTTTCTTT. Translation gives CASSVDRSFGVAFF.

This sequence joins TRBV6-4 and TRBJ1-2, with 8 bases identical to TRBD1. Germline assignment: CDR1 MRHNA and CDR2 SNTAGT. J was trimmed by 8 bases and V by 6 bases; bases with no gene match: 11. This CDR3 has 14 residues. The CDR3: CASSPGQGTFGYTF. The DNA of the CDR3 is TGTGCCAGCAGCCCTGGACAGGGTACTTTCGGCTACACCTTC.

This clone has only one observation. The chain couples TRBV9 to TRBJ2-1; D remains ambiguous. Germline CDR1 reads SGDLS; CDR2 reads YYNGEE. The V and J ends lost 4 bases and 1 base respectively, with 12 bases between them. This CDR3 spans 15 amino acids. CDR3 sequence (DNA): TGTGCCAGCAGCCCAGACGACACATCCTACAATGAGCAGTTCTTC. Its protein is CASSPDDTSYNEQFF.

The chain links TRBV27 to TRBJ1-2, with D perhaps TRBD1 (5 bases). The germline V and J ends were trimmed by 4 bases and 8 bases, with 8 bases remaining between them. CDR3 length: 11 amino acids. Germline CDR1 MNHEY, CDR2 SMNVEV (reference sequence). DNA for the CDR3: TGTGCCAGCAGTTCGGGGGTAGGCTACACCTTC. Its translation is CASSSGVGYTF.

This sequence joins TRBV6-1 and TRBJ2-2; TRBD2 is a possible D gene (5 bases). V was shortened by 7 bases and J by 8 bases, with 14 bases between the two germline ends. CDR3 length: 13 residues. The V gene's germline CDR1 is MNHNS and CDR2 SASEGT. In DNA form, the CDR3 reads TGTGCCAGCATCGAGGGCCGGGTGGGGGAGCTGTTTTTT. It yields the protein CASIEGRVGELFF.

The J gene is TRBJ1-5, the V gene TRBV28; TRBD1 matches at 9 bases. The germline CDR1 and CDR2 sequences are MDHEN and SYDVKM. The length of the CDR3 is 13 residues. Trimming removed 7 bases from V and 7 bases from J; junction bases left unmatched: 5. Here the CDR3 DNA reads TGTGCCAGCATTGACAGGGGGTACCAGCCCCAGCATTTT. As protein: CASIDRGYQPQHF.

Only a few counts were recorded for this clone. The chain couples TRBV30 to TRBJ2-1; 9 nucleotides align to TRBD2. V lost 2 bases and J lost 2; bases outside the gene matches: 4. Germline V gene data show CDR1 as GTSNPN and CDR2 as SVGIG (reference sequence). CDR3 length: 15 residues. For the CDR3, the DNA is TGTGCCTGGAGTAGGGGCGGGGGGGCCTACAATGAGCAGTTCTTC. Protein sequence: CAWSRGGGAYNEQFF.

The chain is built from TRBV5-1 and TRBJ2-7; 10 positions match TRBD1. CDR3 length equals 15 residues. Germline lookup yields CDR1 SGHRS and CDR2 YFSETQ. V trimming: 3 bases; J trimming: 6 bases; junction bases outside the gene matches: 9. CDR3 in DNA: TGCGCCAGCAGCTATCTCGTGGACAGGGGGGCCGAGCAGTACTTC. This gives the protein CASSYLVDRGAEQYF.